This T cell receptor beta chain was observed in a study of Tregs in tolerant kidney transplant recipients (dated by TCRdb to between 2018 and 2021). About the investigation overall: The study used TCRbeta sequencing to identify donor-specific regulatory T cells before combined kidney and bone marrow transplantation, then tracked those cells after transplant.

Summary of the overall study and its limitations: Biological reproducibility was not directly addressed, though technical replication error appeared minimal. Donor-specific Treg expansion exceeded global Treg expansion in tolerant patients, suggesting antigen-driven rather than nonspecific expansion. Because the study included only a small number of patients, the results must be confirmed in larger populations and under other immunosuppression protocols. Expanding Tregs with activated donor B cells appeared to identify the most biologically relevant and donor-specific TCRbeta repertoire. For some patients the PCR primers changed over time, which made it impossible to compare the samples from those patients at the nucleotide level.

Reading from cysteine to phenylalanine, the CDR3 counts 13 amino acids. Only the CDR3 region is kept as DNA, spanning 39 bases read in frame from base 1. Between the V and J ends, shortened by 6 bases and 8 bases respectively, the junction contains 15 bases. From a lookup of the germline V gene (reference sequence), CDR1 and CDR2 are SGHNT and YYREEE. About this clone: Its antigen has not been determined. Base quality data are lacking; no much larger clone is found one base away.

For TCRbeta CDR3 sequencing, genomic DNA was extracted from sorted cells using the QIAGEN DNeasy Blood and Tissue Kit. High-throughput TCRbeta CDR3 sequencing was carried out commercially through immunoSEQ, with PCR amplification with bias correction and internal controls included. The paper's processing steps were these. Unique productive TCRbeta sequences were defined by CDR3 nucleotide sequence where primers matched, and otherwise by CDR3 amino acid sequence together with Vbeta and Jbeta genes. To correct for sorting error, sequences found in more than one sorted population at a frequency ratio of 2:1 or less were discarded, and the remaining shared sequences were assigned to the population with the higher frequency. A sequence was defined as donor-reactive if the sequence was expanded at least 5-fold in CFSE-low cells compared with unstimulated cells and had a frequency of at least 0.01% in CFSE-low cells. Repertoire divergence was quantified by Jensen-Shannon divergence using the top 100 TCRbeta sequences ranked by frequency. For samples with multiple sequencing runs, sorting error was corrected separately for each run before the runs were pooled. As stored in TCRdb, this immuneACCESS dataset retains in-frame rearrangements with V and J assigned. A fraction of the clones does not appear; measured against another copy, unresolved V genes explain less than half of the discrepancy, and the remainder lacks a known reason. The DNA was the basis for D and trimming; V, J and clone size are from that table. For this sample there are about 100,000 clones; over 85% appear just once. The top ten constitute roughly 1.5% of the sample.

Transplants used related donors with nonmyeloablative bone marrow transplantation; mixed chimerism was transient in the human trials. Unstimulated Tregs (CD4+CD25+CD127-), CD4+ non-Tregs (CD4+CD25-), CD4 and CD8 cells were FACS-sorted from thawed PBMCs. Patients were a few combined kidney and bone marrow transplant recipients from the ITN036ST trial, and only these trial subjects had samples available. Healthy control blood was processed by Ficoll density gradient to PBMCs and cryopreserved; patient PBMCs were collected before and after transplant. The V and J genes are TRBV5-4 and TRBJ2-1, with a tentative D gene TRBD2 over 6 matching bases. This specimen was CD4+ T cells from blood (PBMCs), taken 12 months after the transplant. This TCR came from a human patient who received a combined kidney and bone marrow transplant. The graft donor may be the source of some T cells after a transplant. CDR3 region: CASIGTSPYEQFF. The DNA sequence is as follows: TGTGCCAGCATCGGGACTTCCCCGTATGAGCAGTTCTTC.